One sample yielded the 23 T cell receptor beta chains listed below, sequenced in a study of blood T cell repertoires in COVID-19. Clones were read by immunoSEQ multiplex PCR, and TCRdb kept only the in-frame ones, dropping some. Of about 83,000 clones in the sample, 87% were seen once. The sequenced material came from peripheral blood. These receptors were taken from a woman aged 50 to 60 with active or convalescent COVID-19.

The chain carries TRBV29-1 and TRBJ2-3; tentative D call: TRBD2 (5 bases). V was trimmed by 3 bases and J by 1 base, leaving 11 bases between them. The germline V gene has CDR1 SQVTM and CDR2 ANQGSEA. This CDR3 has 14 residues. The CDR3 protein is CSVDPQAGTDTQYF. The DNA of the CDR3 is TGCAGCGTTGATCCTCAAGCGGGCACAGATACGCAGTATTTT.

The chain carries TRBV3-1 (or the pseudogene TRBV3-2) and TRBJ2-5; maybe TRBD2 (7 bases). CDR3 length equals 15 residues. V lost 2 bases and J lost 1, with 11 bases in between. The germline gives CDR1 LGHDT, CDR2 YNNKEL (reference sequence). The CDR3 region has the DNA TGTGCCAGCAGCCAAAGTGGGGGGGCCCAAGAGACCCAGTACTTC. Translating it yields CASSQSGGAQETQYF.

The J gene is TRBJ2-3, the V gene TRBV7-2; 8 nucleotides align to TRBD1. V shed 5 bases and J 3 bases; nucleotides not matched to a gene: 4. Germline loops: CDR1 SGHTA, CDR2 FQGNSA. The CDR3 contains 14 residues. The CDR3 DNA reads as TGTGCCAGCAGCCCTGGACAGGGAACAGATACGCAGTATTTT. Its protein is CASSPGQGTDTQYF.

This clone appeared once. The V call is TRBV27, the J call TRBJ2-7; possibly TRBD1 for D (6 bases). V gave up 4 bases and J gave up 0 bases, with 16 bases separating them. In germline, CDR1 is MNHEY, CDR2 SMNVEV (reference sequence). This CDR3 contains 16 residues. The CDR3, as DNA: TGTGCCAGCAGTTCGTATCTACAGGGAACCTCCTACGAGCAGTACTTC. Protein: CASSSYLQGTSYEQYF.

Concerning this clone itself: Germline and junction disagree at one end, which may indicate a read error. V is TRBV6-2 or TRBV6-3 and J is TRBJ2-7, with 8 bases fitting TRBD1. The germline V gene encodes CDR1 MNHEY and CDR2 SVGEGT. This CDR3 is built from 14 residues. The CDR3 loop reads CASSYAGPGGLLSF. The DNA for the CDR3 is TGTGCCAGCAGTTACGCAGGCCCAGGGGGCCTATTGAGCTTC.

J is TRBJ2-1 and V is TRBV7-9; 9 bases map to TRBD1. CDR1 is SEHNR and CDR2 is FQNEAQ in the germline V gene (reference sequence). This CDR3 contains 15 residues. V shed 4 bases, J shed 9 bases, and the junction held 10 bases outside the gene matches. The CDR3 DNA reads TGTGCCAGCAGCTCATCCGGGACAGGGTTGGTTGAGCAGTTCTTC. Translated, it gives CASSSSGTGLVEQFF.

V is TRBV15 and J is TRBJ1-2; D gene uncertain. With 1 base removed from V and 10 bases from J, the gap between germline ends came to 16 bases. The CDR3 contains 14 residues. Germline assignment: CDR1 LNHNV and CDR2 YYDKDF (reference sequence). The CDR3 coding sequence is TGTGCCACCAGCAGAGCTAGGTTTATAGATGCCTACACCTTC. This codes for CATSRARFIDAYTF.

The genes are TRBV6-5 and TRBJ1-3; 8 bases align to TRBD1. The CDR3 runs 15 residues. J gave up 2 bases and V 4 bases, and 4 bases lay outside the gene matches. In germline, CDR1 is MNHEY, CDR2 SVGAGI. DNA for the CDR3: TGTGCCAGCAGTTTGGAACAGGGGGCTGGAAACACCATATATTTT. Translating gives CASSLEQGAGNTIYF.

V usage is TRBV30 and J usage is TRBJ2-3; 7 bases are a match to TRBD1. J was trimmed by 6 bases and V by 0 bases; bases with no gene match: 9. The length of the CDR3 is 15 residues. CDR1 and CDR2 (germline): GTSNPN, SVGIG (reference sequence). CDR3: CAWSVVGQVGDTQYF. The CDR3 DNA follows: TGTGCCTGGAGTGTGGTTGGACAGGTGGGGGATACGCAGTATTTT.

This clone was found once. The chain carries TRBV2 and TRBJ1-1; D not certain. Trimming left V 2 bases short and J 8 bases short, with 12 bases between. CDR3 size: 13 residues. Germline lookup yields CDR1 SNHLY and CDR2 FYNNEI. The CDR3 DNA sequence: TGTGCCAGCAGTGAAATCCCCGTTCGGGAAGCTTTCTTT. Protein product: CASSEIPVREAFF.

The V and J genes are TRBV4-1 and TRBJ2-7; D is perhaps TRBD2 (6 bases). Germline lookup yields CDR1 MGHRA and CDR2 YSYEKL. The CDR3 sequence is 15 residues long. V dropped 1 base and J dropped 3 bases, with 13 bases sitting between them. CDR3 DNA sequence: TGCGCCAGCAGCCAAGTACTAGCAATTTTCTACGAGCAGTACTTC. It is translated as CASSQVLAIFYEQYF.

The V and J genes are TRBV19 and TRBJ2-7; D is possibly TRBD1 (6 bases). This CDR3 is 13 amino acids long. Per germline, CDR1 LNHDA and CDR2 SQIVND (reference sequence). With 6 bases removed from V and 4 bases from J, the gap between germline ends came to 13 bases. CDR3 coding DNA: TGTGCCAGTAGCCAAGGGACATCATACGAGCAGTACTTC. It specifies CASSQGTSYEQYF.

The chain recombines TRBV6-5 with TRBJ1-1; D unclear. Germline loops: CDR1 MNHEY, CDR2 SVGAGI. CDR3 length: 13 residues. V lost 0 bases, J lost 6 bases, and 8 bases lay in between. The DNA of the CDR3 is TGTGCCAGCAGTTACTCCCCTGTCGCTGAAGCTTTCTTT. Residues: CASSYSPVAEAFF.

V and J are TRBV28 and TRBJ1-2, with a tentative D call TRBD1 (6 bases). Trimming took 6 bases from V and 4 from J, leaving 12 bases between them. CDR3 length: 13 amino acids. From germline, CDR1 is MDHEN and CDR2 SYDVKM. CDR3 nucleotide sequence: TGTGCCAGCAGCACAGGGCATACCTATGGCTACACCTTC. Its protein is CASSTGHTYGYTF.

The chain joins TRBV28 to TRBJ1-1; no firm D call. V lost 6 bases to trimming and J lost 4 bases, with 15 bases between them. Germline V CDR1 and CDR2: MDHEN, SYDVKM. This CDR3 region has 14 residues. The DNA for the CDR3 is TGTGCCAGCAGGCCCCGATGGGAGGGCACTGAAGCTTTCTTT. Its protein product is CASRPRWEGTEAFF.

The chain couples TRBV7-9 to TRBJ1-4; 10 nucleotides agree with TRBD1. CDR1 is SEHNR and CDR2 is FQNEAQ in the germline V gene (reference sequence). J lost 7 bases, V lost 5 bases, and 7 bases had no gene match. CDR3 length: 15 residues. The CDR3 coding sequence is TGTGCCAGCAGCCTCTCTGGACAGGGGGTTGAAAAACTGTTTTTT. This sequence encodes CASSLSGQGVEKLFF.

V usage is TRBV5-1 and J usage is TRBJ2-1; 10 positions agree with TRBD1. Germline CDR1 reads SGHRS; CDR2 reads YFSETQ. Trimming at V came to 4 bases and at J to 8 bases, leaving 12 bases not matched to a gene. The CDR3 covers 16 residues. The CDR3 DNA sequence: TGCGCCAGCAGCCCTACCCGGGACAGGGGATTCTATGAGCAGTTCTTC. This sequence encodes CASSPTRDRGFYEQFF.

This rearrangement joins TRBV27 to TRBJ2-3; TRBD2 is a possible D gene (6 bases). There are 13 residues in the CDR3. V gave up 6 bases and J gave up 4 bases, with 11 bases separating them. From germline, CDR1 is MNHEY and CDR2 SMNVEV (reference sequence). CDR3 residues: CASSLREADTQYF. The CDR3 DNA reads TGTGCCAGCAGCCTAAGGGAGGCAGATACGCAGTATTTT.

This chain uses TRBV2 with TRBJ1-2; D unresolved. CDR1 is SNHLY and CDR2 is FYNNEI in the germline V gene. V was clipped by 6 bases and J by 5 bases, with 16 bases between them. There are 14 residues in the CDR3. CDR3 nucleotides: TGTGCCAGCAGCCCTCTAAGCCGCGCGTATGGCTACACCTTC. Its translation: CASSPLSRAYGYTF.

The CDR3 protein is CASSFADTETQYF. In nucleotides, the CDR3 is TGTGCCAGCAGCTTCGCGGACACGGAGACCCAGTACTTC. The rearrangement links TRBV7-2 to TRBJ2-5, with D possibly TRBD1 on 5 matching bases. Germline V gene sequence: CDR1 SGHTA, CDR2 FQGNSA. V lost 3 bases, J lost 5 bases, and 10 bases lay in between. The length of the CDR3 is 13 residues. Full variable domain (missing parts from reference TRBV7-2 and TRBJ2-5): GAGVSQSPSNKVTEKGKDVELRCDPISGHTALYWYRQSLGQGLEFLIYFQGNSAPDKSGLPSDRFSAERTGGSVSTLTIQRTQQEDSAVYLCASSFADTETQYFGPGTRLLVL.

This clone is a singleton in its sample. This rearrangement joins TRBV12-5 to TRBJ1-2; D call uncertain. The CDR3 runs to 13 residues. Looked up from germline, CDR1 is LGHNT and CDR2 is FRNRAP. V shed 1 base and J shed 4 bases, with 7 bases lying between them. The CDR3 DNA is TGTGCTAGTGGTTTGGCCGGGAGCTATGGCTACACCTTC. This translates into CASGLAGSYGYTF.

The chain combines TRBV11-2 with TRBJ1-2, with a weak D call TRBD1 (6 bases). The CDR3 is made up of 16 amino acids. Germline-derived CDR1 and CDR2 are SGHAT and FQNNGV. V was clipped by 0 bases and J by 8 bases, with 19 bases between them. This chain's CDR3 is CASSLDLAGSGGGYTF. The CDR3 coding sequence is TGTGCCAGCAGCTTAGATCTCGCGGGCAGCGGGGGCGGCTACACCTTC. Based on the CDR3 plus reference TRBV11-2 and TRBJ1-2, the full variable domain is EAGVAQSPRYKIIEKRQSVAFWCNPISGHATLYWYQQILGQGPKLLIQFQNNGVVDDSQLPKDRFSAERLKGVDSTLKIQPAKLEDSAVYLCASSLDLAGSGGGYTFGSGTRLTVV.

The CDR3 reads CASSRQGANSPLHF. CDR3 in DNA: TGTGCCAGCAGTCGACAGGGGGCGAATTCACCCCTCCACTTT. V and J are TRBV6-2 or TRBV6-3 and TRBJ1-6, with 10 bases matching TRBD1. The CDR3 extends over 14 amino acids. Germline V gene lookup returns CDR1 MNHEY and CDR2 SVGEGT. Trimming removed 5 bases from V and 7 bases from J; junction bases left unmatched: 2.